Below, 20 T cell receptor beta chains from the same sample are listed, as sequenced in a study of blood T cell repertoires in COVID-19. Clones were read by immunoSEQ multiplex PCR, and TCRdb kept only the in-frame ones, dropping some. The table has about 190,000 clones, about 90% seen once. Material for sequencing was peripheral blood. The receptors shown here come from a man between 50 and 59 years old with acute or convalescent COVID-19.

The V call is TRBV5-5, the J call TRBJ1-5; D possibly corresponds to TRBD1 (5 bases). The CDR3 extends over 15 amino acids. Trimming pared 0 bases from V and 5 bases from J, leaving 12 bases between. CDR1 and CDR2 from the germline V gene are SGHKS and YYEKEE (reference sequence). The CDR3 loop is CASSLDGQGYQPQHF. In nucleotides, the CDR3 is TGTGCCAGCAGCTTGGACGGGCAGGGTTATCAGCCCCAGCATTTT.

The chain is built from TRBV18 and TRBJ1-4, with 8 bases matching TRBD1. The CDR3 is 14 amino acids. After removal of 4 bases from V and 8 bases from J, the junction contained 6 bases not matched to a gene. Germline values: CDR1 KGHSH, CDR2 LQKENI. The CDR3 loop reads CASSLGQGGEKLFF. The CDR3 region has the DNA TGTGCCAGCTCACTCGGACAGGGTGGGGAAAAACTGTTTTTT.

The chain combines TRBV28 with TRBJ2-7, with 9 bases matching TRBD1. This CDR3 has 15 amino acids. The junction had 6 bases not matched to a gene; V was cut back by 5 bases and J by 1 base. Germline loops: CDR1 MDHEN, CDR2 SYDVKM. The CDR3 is CASSPWGQGSYEQYF. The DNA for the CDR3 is TGTGCCAGCAGTCCGTGGGGACAGGGATCCTACGAGCAGTACTTC.

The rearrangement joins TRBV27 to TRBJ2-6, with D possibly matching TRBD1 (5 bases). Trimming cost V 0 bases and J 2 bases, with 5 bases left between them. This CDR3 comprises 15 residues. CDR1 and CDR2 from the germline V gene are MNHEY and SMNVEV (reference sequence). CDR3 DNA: TGTGCCAGCAGTTTATCAGGGGCTGGGGCCAACGTCCTGACTTTC. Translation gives CASSLSGAGANVLTF. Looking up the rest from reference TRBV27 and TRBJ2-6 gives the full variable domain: EAQVTQNPRYLITVTGKKLTVTCSQNMNHEYMSWYRQDPGLGLRQIYYSMNVEVTDKGDVPEGYKVSRKEKRNFPLILESPSPNQTSLYFCASSLSGAGANVLTFGAGSRLTVL.

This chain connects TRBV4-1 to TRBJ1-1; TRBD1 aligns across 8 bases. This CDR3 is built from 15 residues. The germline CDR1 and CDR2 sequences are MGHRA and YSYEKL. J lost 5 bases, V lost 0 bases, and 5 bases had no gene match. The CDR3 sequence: CASSQEDRGGTEAFF. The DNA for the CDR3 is TGCGCCAGCAGCCAAGAAGACAGGGGCGGGACTGAAGCTTTCTTT.

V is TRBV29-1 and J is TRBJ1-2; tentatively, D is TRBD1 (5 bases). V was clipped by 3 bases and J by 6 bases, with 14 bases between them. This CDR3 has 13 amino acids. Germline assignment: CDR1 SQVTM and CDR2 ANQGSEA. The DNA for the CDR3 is TGCAGCGTTGAGAGGGACTCGTCTGATGGCTACACCTTC. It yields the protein CSVERDSSDGYTF.

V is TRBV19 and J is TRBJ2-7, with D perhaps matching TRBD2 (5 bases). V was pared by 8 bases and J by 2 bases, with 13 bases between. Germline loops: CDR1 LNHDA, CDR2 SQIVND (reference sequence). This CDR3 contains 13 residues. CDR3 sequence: CASPRSGAYEQYF. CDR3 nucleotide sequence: TGTGCCAGTCCCCGATCCGGGGCCTACGAGCAGTACTTC.

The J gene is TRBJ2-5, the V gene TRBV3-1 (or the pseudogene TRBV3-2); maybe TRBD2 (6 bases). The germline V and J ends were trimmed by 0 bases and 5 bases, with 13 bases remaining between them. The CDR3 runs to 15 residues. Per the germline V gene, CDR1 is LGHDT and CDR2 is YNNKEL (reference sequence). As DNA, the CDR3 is TGTGCCAGCAGCCAAGATAGGGCAGGAGGGGAGACCCAGTACTTC. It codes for CASSQDRAGGETQYF.

In nucleotides, the CDR3 is TGTGCCAGCAGTCCGCACAACAGGGGGCGGGCCGGGGAGCTGTTTTTT. Protein: CASSPHNRGRAGELFF. The J gene is TRBJ2-2, the V gene TRBV27; TRBD1 agrees at 9 bases. V lost 5 bases and J lost 6; bases outside the gene matches: 10. In germline, CDR1 is MNHEY, CDR2 SMNVEV (reference sequence). The CDR3 totals 16 residues.

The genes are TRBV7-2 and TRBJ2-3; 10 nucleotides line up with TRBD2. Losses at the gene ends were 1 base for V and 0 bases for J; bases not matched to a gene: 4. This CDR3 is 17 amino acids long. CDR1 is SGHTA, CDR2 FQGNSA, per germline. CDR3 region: CASSLGAGGPSTDTQYF. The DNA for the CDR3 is TGTGCCAGCAGCTTAGGAGCGGGAGGGCCGAGCACAGATACGCAGTATTTT.

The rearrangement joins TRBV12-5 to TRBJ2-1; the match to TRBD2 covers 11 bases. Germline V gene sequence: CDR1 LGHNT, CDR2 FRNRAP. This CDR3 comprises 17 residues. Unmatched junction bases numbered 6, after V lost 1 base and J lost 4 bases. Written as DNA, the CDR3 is TGTGCTAGTGGTTTGGCCTACACTAGCGGGGGATACAATGAGCAGTTCTTC. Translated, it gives CASGLAYTSGGYNEQFF.

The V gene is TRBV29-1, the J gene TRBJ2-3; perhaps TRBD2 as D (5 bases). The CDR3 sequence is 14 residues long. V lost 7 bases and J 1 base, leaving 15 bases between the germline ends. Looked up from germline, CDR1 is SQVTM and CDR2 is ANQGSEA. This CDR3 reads CSGSEGSGTDTQYF. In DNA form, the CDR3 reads TGCAGCGGGTCAGAGGGATCGGGCACAGATACGCAGTATTTT.

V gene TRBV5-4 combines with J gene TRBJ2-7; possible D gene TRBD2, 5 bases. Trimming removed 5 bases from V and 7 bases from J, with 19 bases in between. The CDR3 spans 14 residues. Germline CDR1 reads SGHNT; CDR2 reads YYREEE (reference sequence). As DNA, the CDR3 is TGTGCCAGCAGTCACCCCGAGACGGGAAGGGAGCAGTACTTC. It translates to CASSHPETGREQYF.

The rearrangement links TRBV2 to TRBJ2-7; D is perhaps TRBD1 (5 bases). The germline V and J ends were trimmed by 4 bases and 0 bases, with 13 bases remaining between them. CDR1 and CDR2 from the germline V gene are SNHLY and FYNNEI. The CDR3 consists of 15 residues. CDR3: CASSVRQTYSYEQYF. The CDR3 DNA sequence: TGTGCCAGCAGTGTTCGACAGACATACTCCTACGAGCAGTACTTC.

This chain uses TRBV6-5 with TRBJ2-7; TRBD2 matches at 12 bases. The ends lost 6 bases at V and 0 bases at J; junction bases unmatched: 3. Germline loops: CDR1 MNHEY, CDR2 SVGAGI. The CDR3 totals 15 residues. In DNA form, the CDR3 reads TGTGCCAGCAGACCACTAGCGGGAGGCTCCTACGAGCAGTACTTC. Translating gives CASRPLAGGSYEQYF.

The CDR3 region is CASSIRLAGWEQFF. CDR3 nucleotides: TGTGCCAGCAGTATCCGACTAGCGGGTTGGGAGCAGTTCTTC. The chain has TRBV6-2 or TRBV6-3 and TRBJ2-1, with 10 bases fitting TRBD2. The CDR3 consists of 14 residues. With 5 bases clipped from V and 10 bases from J, the junction kept 8 bases outside the gene matches. Germline V gene sequence: CDR1 MNHEY, CDR2 SVGEGT.

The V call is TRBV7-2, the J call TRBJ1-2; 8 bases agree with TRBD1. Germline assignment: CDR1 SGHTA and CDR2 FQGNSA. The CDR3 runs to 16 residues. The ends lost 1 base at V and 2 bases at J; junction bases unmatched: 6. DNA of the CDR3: TGTGCCAGCAGCTTAGTAGGCCCAGGGGGCAACTATGGCTACACCTTC. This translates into CASSLVGPGGNYGYTF.

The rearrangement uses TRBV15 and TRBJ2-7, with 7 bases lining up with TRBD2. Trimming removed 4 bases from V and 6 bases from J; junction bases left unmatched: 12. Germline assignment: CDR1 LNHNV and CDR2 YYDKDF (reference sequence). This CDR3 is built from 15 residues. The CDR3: CATSTIVGGGTEQYF. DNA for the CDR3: TGTGCCACCAGCACAATTGTTGGGGGGGGGACCGAGCAGTACTTC.

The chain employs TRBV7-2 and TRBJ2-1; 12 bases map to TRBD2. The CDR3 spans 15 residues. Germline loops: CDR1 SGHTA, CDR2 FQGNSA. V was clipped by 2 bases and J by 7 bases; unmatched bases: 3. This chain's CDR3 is CASSLLAGGPNEQFF. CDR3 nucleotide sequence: TGTGCCAGCAGCTTACTAGCGGGAGGGCCAAATGAGCAGTTCTTC. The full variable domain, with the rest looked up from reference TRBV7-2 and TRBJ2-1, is GAGVSQSPSNKVTEKGKDVELRCDPISGHTALYWYRQSLGQGLEFLIYFQGNSAPDKSGLPSDRFSAERTGGSVSTLTIQRTQQEDSAVYLCASSLLAGGPNEQFFGPGTRLTVL.

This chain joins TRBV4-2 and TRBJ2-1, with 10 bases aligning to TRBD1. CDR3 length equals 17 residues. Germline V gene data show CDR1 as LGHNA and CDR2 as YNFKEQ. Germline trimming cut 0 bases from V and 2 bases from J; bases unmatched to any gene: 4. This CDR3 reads CASSQDPGTGAYNEQFF. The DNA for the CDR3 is TGTGCCAGCAGCCAAGACCCCGGGACAGGGGCCTACAATGAGCAGTTCTTC.